The clone carrying this T cell receptor beta chain showed up just a few times. The antigen is undetermined. This CDR3 comprises 15 residues. Germline V gene lookup returns CDR1 LGHDT and CDR2 YNNKEL (reference sequence). V shed 0 bases, J shed 4 bases, and the junction held 3 bases outside the gene matches. 5'RACE, which relied on constant-segment primers, yielded TCR alpha and TCR beta cDNA libraries carrying sample barcodes and UMIs. TCRdb reanalysed the 5' RACE reads using MiXCR and keeps one entry per CDR3 protein. The sample includes 150,000 to 200,000 distinct CDR3 sequences, approximately 14% of them seen just once. The data stem from a study of T-cell memory formation after mild COVID-19. Findings and limits, study-wide: CD4+ bias marked clones expanding day 15 to 37, unlike balanced contracting clones.

The TCR originated in an adult woman who had mild COVID-19 (a few samples of this study predate the infection). Cell type and time point are not known. The chain joins TRBV3-1 to TRBJ2-3, with 8 bases aligning to TRBD1. The sequenced sample was PBMCs or a T cell subset sorted from them (not recorded which). For the CDR3, the DNA is TGTGCCAGCAGCCAAGACAGGGGGCGTGCAGATACGCAGTATTTT. It encodes CASSQDRGRADTQYF.